The 22 T cell receptor beta chains in this list originate from one sample, sequenced in a study of Tregs in tolerant kidney transplant recipients. Recipients received nonmyeloablative bone marrow transplants from related graft donors, with transient mixed chimerism. The method was immunoSEQ multiplex PCR; TCRdb's version includes in-frame clones alone and lacks a portion of them. The table for this sample gives around 30,000 clones. The specimen comprised CD4+ T cells from blood (PBMCs), sampled 24 months after the transplant. Receptors originate from a human patient who received a combined kidney and bone marrow transplant. Some of the T cells might come from the graft donor.

To note about this clone: Coverage ceases 3 residues before the CDR3 finishes, and the germline J gene fills in the end. The J gene is TRBJ2-3, the V gene TRBV20-1; D possibly corresponds to TRBD2 (5 bases). The CDR3 runs to 13 residues. CDR1 is DFQATT and CDR2 is SNEGSKA in the germline V gene (reference sequence). V lost 7 bases to trimming and J lost 2 bases, with 13 bases between them. The DNA read from the CDR3 is TGCAGTGGCAACGGGGAGATCACAGATACG. Protein: CSGNGEITDT. The whole CDR3 protein is CSGNGEITDTQYF.

A word on this clone: The DNA ends 3 residues before the CDR3 does, and the rest of the CDR3 is filled in from the germline J gene. The V gene is TRBV10-2, the J gene TRBJ2-1, with TRBD1 matching 9 bases. CDR3 length: 16 residues. With V trimmed by 3 bases and J by 2 bases, 5 bases remained unmatched. Germline CDR1 is WSHSY and CDR2 is SAAADI. The CDR3 loop reads CASSDHWTGAYNEQFF. CDR3 DNA, as far as it was read: TGCGCCAGCAGTGATCATTGGACAGGGGCCTACAATGAG.

A remark on this clone: From the germline J gene comes the end of the CDR3, since the read stops 3 residues before it. The chain couples TRBV10-3 to TRBJ2-1, with unresolved D. The V end was cut by 4 bases, the J end by 4 bases, with 8 bases between. CDR1 and CDR2 from the germline V gene are ENHRY and SYGVKD. This CDR3 has 13 residues. The sequenced CDR3 bases are TGTGCCATCAGTGGAGGTGATTACAATGAG. As protein: CAISGGDYNE. The entire CDR3 protein reads CAISGGDYNEQFF.

As for this clone: The CDR3 goes on 3 residues after the read ends, and that part is filled in from the germline J gene. V is TRBV7-3 and J is TRBJ2-3; TRBD1 might be the D (6 bases). Germline CDR1 is SGHTA and CDR2 is FQGTGA. This CDR3 is 14 amino acids long. Between the trimmed V and J ends, which lost 3 bases and 2 bases, there was a span of 9 bases. CDR3 bases read: TGTGCCAGCAGCTTGGGACACAACACAGATACG. It encodes CASSLGHNTDT. The CDR3 as a whole reads CASSLGHNTDTQYF.

Concerning this clone: The CDR3 end lies 3 residues beyond the end of the read and is filled in from the germline J gene. The chain combines TRBV7-9 with TRBJ2-7; 7 nucleotides match TRBD2. Trimming at V came to 3 bases and at J to 3 bases, leaving 2 bases not matched to a gene. This CDR3 spans 13 amino acids. Germline CDR1 and CDR2: SEHNR and FQNEAQ (reference sequence). The CDR3 loop is CASSFGGSYEQYF. Incomplete CDR3 DNA: TGTGCCAGCAGCTTCGGGGGGAGCTACGAG.

About this clone: The sequence runs out 3 residues before the end of the CDR3; the remainder is reconstructed from the germline J gene. This sequence joins TRBV7-2 and TRBJ2-7; 8 nucleotides line up with TRBD2. The CDR3 spans 14 residues. J was trimmed by 6 bases and V by 7 bases; bases with no gene match: 11. Germline V gene lookup returns CDR1 SGHTA and CDR2 FQGNSA. The DNA read from the CDR3 is TGTGCCAGCACCCCAGCGGGAGCTCTTGGCGAG. It translates to CASTPAGALGE. The whole CDR3 protein reads CASTPAGALGEQYF. Combining the CDR3 with reference TRBV7-2 and TRBJ2-7 gives the whole variable domain GAGVSQSPSNKVTEKGKDVELRCDPISGHTALYWYRQSLGQGLEFLIYFQGNSAPDKSGLPSDRFSAERTGGSVSTLTIQRTQQEDSAVYLCASTPAGALGEQYFGPGTRLTVT.

In the case of this clone: The read comes to an end 3 residues before the CDR3 does, leaving the germline J gene to fill in the end. The chain uses TRBV5-6 and TRBJ1-5; no definite D call. Trimming left V 4 bases short and J 4 bases short, with 9 bases between. The CDR3 is 13 residues long. CDR1 and CDR2 from the germline V gene are SGHDT and YYEEEE. The CDR3 here is CASSLSVNQPQHF. Partial CDR3 DNA: TGTGCCAGCAGCCTCAGTGTAAATCAGCCC.

CDR3 bases read: TGTGCCAGCAGTTTCGACAGTTCCACTGAA. The encoded protein is CASSFDSSTE. The entire CDR3 is CASSFDSSTEAFF. V usage is TRBV6-2 or TRBV6-3 and J usage is TRBJ1-1; TRBD1 is a possible D gene (5 bases). The read stops 3 residues short of the end of the CDR3; the missing end is completed from the germline J gene. Germline V lookup: CDR1 MNHEY, CDR2 SVGEGT. With 4 bases removed from V and 4 bases from J, the gap between germline ends came to 10 bases. This CDR3 is 13 amino acids long.

Concerning this clone: The DNA ends 3 residues before the CDR3 does, and the rest of the CDR3 is filled in from the germline J gene. The chain is built from TRBV10-3 and TRBJ2-3, with TRBD1 matching over 11 bases. This CDR3 comprises 15 residues. Trimming removed 5 bases from V and 3 bases from J; junction bases left unmatched: 4. Germline V gene sequence: CDR1 ENHRY, CDR2 SYGVKD. The CDR3 region is CAISTGTGGTDTQYF. CDR3 DNA (partial): TGTGCCATCAGTACCGGGACAGGGGGGACAGATACG.

Regarding this clone: The read falls 3 residues short of the CDR3 end, and the missing part is taken from the germline J gene. V and J are TRBV20-1 and TRBJ2-7, with 7 bases matching TRBD1. The CDR3 consists of 15 residues. CDR1 and CDR2 from the germline V gene are DFQATT and SNEGSKA (reference sequence). V trimming: 5 bases; J trimming: 2 bases; junction bases outside the gene matches: 12. The CDR3 bases that were read are TGCAGTGCTCCTAGGACAGGCCCGGGAACCTACGAG. Its translation: CSAPRTGPGTYE. The whole CDR3 protein is CSAPRTGPGTYEQYF.

On this clone itself: The read stops 3 residues short of the end of the CDR3; the missing end is completed from the germline J gene. This chain uses TRBV7-2 with TRBJ2-4; 8 bases line up with TRBD1. The CDR3 length is 15 residues. Germline lookup yields CDR1 SGHTA and CDR2 FQGNSA. The V and J ends lost 4 bases and 1 base, in that order; junction bases with no gene match: 3. CDR3 DNA (partial): TGTGCCAGCAGCTACCGGACAGGGGCCAAAAACATT. It yields the protein CASSYRTGAKNI. From start to end, the CDR3 is CASSYRTGAKNIQYF. Based on the CDR3 plus reference TRBV7-2 and TRBJ2-4, the full variable domain is GAGVSQSPSNKVTEKGKDVELRCDPISGHTALYWYRQSLGQGLEFLIYFQGNSAPDKSGLPSDRFSAERTGGSVSTLTIQRTQQEDSAVYLCASSYRTGAKNIQYFGAGTRLSVL.

Regarding this clone: The read ends 3 residues before the CDR3 terminus; that terminus is restored from the germline J gene. The V call is TRBV5-1, the J call TRBJ1-1; D possibly corresponds to TRBD1 (6 bases). This CDR3 is 14 amino acids long. Trimming removed 3 bases from V and 1 base from J, with 10 bases in between. Germline assignment: CDR1 SGHRS and CDR2 YFSETQ. CDR3 in amino acids: CASSWGQPNTEAFF. The part of the CDR3 DNA that was read is TGCGCCAGCAGCTGGGGACAACCGAACACTGAA.

With respect to this clone: The CDR3 end lies 3 residues beyond the end of the read and is filled in from the germline J gene. J is TRBJ2-3 and V is TRBV5-1, with 8 bases aligning to TRBD2. CDR1 and CDR2 (germline): SGHRS, YFSETQ. J lost 6 bases, V lost 4 bases, and 7 bases had no gene match. The CDR3 extends over 14 amino acids. CDR3: CASSASGSGDTQYF. Incomplete CDR3 DNA: TGCGCCAGCAGCGCAAGCGGGAGCGGGGATACG.

The part of the CDR3 DNA that was read is TGTGCCAGCAGGGCCTTAGGGACTGAA. It specifies CASRALGTE. The full CDR3 is CASRALGTEAFF. The chain is built from TRBV2 and TRBJ1-1, with D uncertain. Read coverage stops 3 residues before the CDR3 terminus; the germline J gene supplies the remainder. The germline V gene encodes CDR1 SNHLY and CDR2 FYNNEI. Trimming took off 6 bases at V and 5 bases at J, with 10 bases between the two ends. The CDR3 consists of 12 residues.

Notes on this clone: The CDR3 end is not reached by the read, which stops 3 residues before it; the germline J gene fills it in. The chain carries TRBV6-2 or TRBV6-3 and TRBJ2-2; D gene uncertain. This CDR3 comprises 15 residues. The V and J ends lost 7 bases and 4 bases respectively, with 16 bases between them. Germline lookup yields CDR1 MNHEY and CDR2 SVGEGT. The covered CDR3 bases are TGTGCCAGCATAAGGTCCCAATACCTCACCGGGGAG. It translates to CASIRSQYLTGE. The full CDR3 reads CASIRSQYLTGELFF.

With respect to this clone: With the read ending 3 residues before the CDR3 end, the germline J gene is used to fill in that end. The chain recombines TRBV5-4 with TRBJ1-3, with D maybe TRBD1 (5 bases). Germline CDR1 and CDR2: SGHNT and YYREEE (reference sequence). The ends were cut back, 0 bases at V and 3 bases at J, with 13 bases in the middle. This CDR3 region has 16 residues. CDR3 loop: CASSLEGMGGGNTIYF. Partial CDR3 DNA: TGTGCCAGCAGCTTGGAGGGGATGGGAGGTGGAAACACC.

Comments on this clone: The read terminates 3 residues ahead of where the CDR3 ends, so the germline J gene completes it. The chain uses TRBV25-1 and TRBJ1-4; 8 positions match TRBD1. CDR1 is MGHDK, CDR2 SYGVNS, per germline. The CDR3 totals 16 residues. With 1 base clipped from V and 7 bases from J, the junction kept 8 bases outside the gene matches. CDR3 protein: CASSEFKTGASEKLFF. The covered CDR3 bases are TGTGCCAGCAGTGAATTCAAGACAGGGGCTAGTGAAAAA. Supplemented by reference TRBV25-1 and TRBJ1-4, the full variable domain reads EADIYQTPRYLVIGTGKKITLECSQTMGHDKMYWYQQDPGMELHLIHYSYGVNSTEKGDLSSESTVSRIRTEHFPLTLESARPSHTSQYLCASSEFKTGASEKLFFGSGTQLSVL.

Note on this clone: The read is 3 residues too short to cover the CDR3 end, so that end is filled in from the germline J gene. The rearrangement links TRBV5-1 to TRBJ2-1; no reliable D call. This CDR3 is built from 14 residues. CDR1 SGHRS and CDR2 YFSETQ come from the germline V gene. V was cut by 2 bases and J by 8 bases, with 14 bases left in between. The CDR3 is CASSLLMGSDEQFF. The sequenced part of the CDR3 DNA is TGCGCCAGCAGCTTACTAATGGGTTCGGATGAG. Full variable domain (remainder filled in from reference TRBV5-1 and TRBJ2-1): KAGVTQTPRYLIKTRGQQVTLSCSPISGHRSVSWYQQTPGQGLQFLFEYFSETQRNKGNFPGRFSGRQFSNSRSEMNVSTLELGDSALYLCASSLLMGSDEQFFGPGTRLTVL.

The sequenced CDR3 bases are TGTGCCAGTAGTACTCGGACACTGACTGAATGGGGAGAGACC. This encodes CASSTRTLTEWGET. The CDR3 in full is CASSTRTLTEWGETQYF. The V gene is TRBV19, the J gene TRBJ2-5, with TRBD1 as a possible D gene (5 bases). The CDR3 is cut off 3 residues early in the read; its end comes from the germline J gene. The length of the CDR3 is 17 residues. CDR1 is LNHDA, CDR2 SQIVND, per germline (reference sequence). Between the trimmed V and J ends, which lost 4 bases and 4 bases, there was a span of 22 bases.

On this clone itself: The read stops 3 residues short of the end of the CDR3; the missing end is completed from the germline J gene. The chain carries TRBV29-1 and TRBJ1-1; weak D call: TRBD1 (5 bases). V was cut by 7 bases and J by 1 base, with 10 bases left in between. CDR1 and CDR2 from the germline V gene are SQVTM and ANQGSEA. The CDR3 has 12 amino acids. The CDR3 loop is CSAGHQNTEAFF. The DNA read from the CDR3 is TGCAGCGCTGGACATCAGAACACTGAA.

As regards this clone: The CDR3 is cut off 3 residues early in the read; its end comes from the germline J gene. The gene calls are TRBV5-1 and TRBJ2-3, with 10 bases identical to TRBD2. V gave up 0 bases and J gave up 4 bases; unmatched junction bases: 8. CDR1 SGHRS and CDR2 YFSETQ come from the germline V gene. CDR3 length equals 17 residues. CDR3 DNA (partial): TGCGCCAGCAGCTTGGCCGGTCTAGCGGGAGAGGCAGATACG. Translating gives CASSLAGLAGEADT. The full CDR3 protein reads CASSLAGLAGEADTQYF.

In regard to this clone: The read stops 3 residues short of the end of the CDR3; the missing end is completed from the germline J gene. V gene TRBV6-2 or TRBV6-3 combines with J gene TRBJ2-3, with TRBD2 identical over 11 bases. V dropped 8 bases and J dropped 7; count of bases not matched to a gene: 8. The V gene's germline CDR1 is MNHEY and CDR2 SVGEGT. The CDR3 has 14 amino acids. Partial CDR3 DNA: TGTGCCAGCCTAACCGGGACTAGCGGATATACG. Its translation: CASLTGTSGYT. From start to end, the CDR3 is CASLTGTSGYTQYF.